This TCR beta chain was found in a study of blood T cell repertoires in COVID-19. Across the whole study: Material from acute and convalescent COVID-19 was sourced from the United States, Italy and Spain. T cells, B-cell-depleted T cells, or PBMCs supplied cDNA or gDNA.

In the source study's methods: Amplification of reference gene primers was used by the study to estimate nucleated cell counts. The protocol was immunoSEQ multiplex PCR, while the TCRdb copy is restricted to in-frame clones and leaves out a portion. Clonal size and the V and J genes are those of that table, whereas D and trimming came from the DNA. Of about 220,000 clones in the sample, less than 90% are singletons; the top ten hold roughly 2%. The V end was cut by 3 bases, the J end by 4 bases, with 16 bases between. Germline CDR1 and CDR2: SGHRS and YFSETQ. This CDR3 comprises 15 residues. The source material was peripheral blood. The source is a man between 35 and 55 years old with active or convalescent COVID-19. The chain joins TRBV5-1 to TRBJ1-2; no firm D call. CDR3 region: CASSSGHGEGYGYTF. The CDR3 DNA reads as TGCGCCAGCAGCTCGGGTCACGGGGAGGGCTATGGCTACACCTTC.